The 11 T cell receptor beta chains given below trace back to one sample, sequenced in a study of blood T cell repertoires in COVID-19. Profiling relied on immunoSEQ multiplex PCR, and the TCRdb table lists in-frame clones only, not all of them. This repertoire shows over 200,000 clones, around 80% found once; its top ten account for approximately 12%. Input material: peripheral blood. The receptors were gathered from a woman aged 40 to 50 with acute or convalescent COVID-19.

The V and J genes are TRBV25-1 and TRBJ1-1; 9 bases align to TRBD1. After removal of 0 bases from V and 4 bases from J, the junction contained 3 bases not matched to a gene. The germline V gene has CDR1 MGHDK and CDR2 SYGVNS. This CDR3 is built from 15 residues. The CDR3 coding sequence is TGTGCCAGCAGTGAATACGGACAGGGGATCACTGAAGCTTTCTTT. It encodes CASSEYGQGITEAFF.

This chain connects TRBV3-1 (or the pseudogene TRBV3-2) to TRBJ2-2; TRBD1 is a possible D gene (5 bases). The CDR3 sequence is 16 residues long. CDR1 is LGHDT and CDR2 is YNNKEL in the germline V gene (reference sequence). V was trimmed by 2 bases and J by 1 base, leaving 11 bases between them. The CDR3 DNA follows: TGTGCCAGCAGCCAATGGGGCGGCTGGAACACCGGGGAGCTGTTTTTT. Its translation is CASSQWGGWNTGELFF.

DNA of the CDR3: TGTGCCAGCAGCCCCAGGACTAGCGGGAGCAAAACCTACGAGCAGTACTTC. This translates into CASSPRTSGSKTYEQYF. This chain uses TRBV14 with TRBJ2-7; 13 bases match TRBD2. This CDR3 has 17 residues. The J segment lost 2 bases and the V segment lost 4 bases, leaving 8 bases of the junction unmatched. The germline V gene encodes CDR1 SGHDN and CDR2 FVKESK.

V and J are TRBV6-6 and TRBJ2-3, with TRBD2 matching over 15 bases. V shed 4 bases, J shed 4 bases, and the junction held 3 bases outside the gene matches. CDR1 and CDR2 from the germline V gene are MNHNY and SVGAGI (reference sequence). The CDR3 loop spans 16 amino acids. The CDR3 here is CASSWTSGGAPDTQYF. The CDR3 nucleotides read TGTGCCAGCAGTTGGACTAGCGGGGGGGCCCCAGATACGCAGTATTTT.

The chain is built from TRBV27 and TRBJ1-2, with 7 bases identical to TRBD1. The CDR3 extends over 16 amino acids. J gave up 3 bases and V 5 bases, and 12 bases lay outside the gene matches. CDR1 is MNHEY and CDR2 is SMNVEV in the germline V gene (reference sequence). CDR3 residues: CASSPGGRAGDYGYTF. In DNA, the CDR3 is TGTGCCAGCAGTCCAGGGGGTCGGGCAGGGGACTATGGCTACACCTTC.

This sequence joins TRBV19 and TRBJ2-1; no firm D call. The CDR3 extends over 12 amino acids. CDR1 and CDR2 from the germline V gene are LNHDA and SQIVND (reference sequence). Trimming pared 3 bases from V and 10 bases from J, leaving 10 bases between. The CDR3 region is CASSIGWAEQFF. CDR3 DNA: TGTGCCAGTAGTATTGGGTGGGCCGAGCAGTTCTTC.

The chain has TRBV18 and TRBJ1-5; D unresolved. The V gene's germline CDR1 is KGHSH and CDR2 LQKENI. The V and J ends lost 3 bases and 5 bases respectively, with 20 bases between them. The CDR3 runs to 17 residues. CDR3: CASSPSGEWGVDQPQHF. CDR3 DNA: TGTGCCAGCTCACCGTCCGGGGAGTGGGGTGTGGATCAGCCCCAGCATTTT.

The chain has TRBV20-1 and TRBJ2-5; 8 bases map to TRBD2. The CDR3 is made up of 16 amino acids. Germline V lookup: CDR1 DFQATT, CDR2 SNEGSKA (reference sequence). V trimming: 6 bases; J trimming: 5 bases; junction bases outside the gene matches: 17. The CDR3 is CSASLTGTRIGETQYF. CDR3 in DNA: TGCAGTGCCAGTCTCACCGGGACTAGGATTGGGGAGACCCAGTACTTC.

This clone is medium-sized within its sample. The gene calls are TRBV5-6 and TRBJ1-6, with a tentative D call TRBD1 (6 bases). This CDR3 has 14 residues. Trimming cost V 4 bases and J 9 bases, with 14 bases left between them. In germline, CDR1 is SGHDT, CDR2 YYEEEE. This CDR3 is CASSLRDTSSPLHF. CDR3 bases: TGTGCCAGCAGCCTCCGGGACACCTCTTCACCCCTCCACTTT.

This chain connects TRBV7-9 to TRBJ1-2; 9 bases are shared with TRBD1. CDR1 is SEHNR, CDR2 FQNEAQ, per germline (reference sequence). The CDR3 sequence is 15 residues long. The V and J ends lost 5 bases and 7 bases, in that order; junction bases with no gene match: 11. The CDR3 reads CASSETGTGFRGYTF. The CDR3 DNA sequence: TGTGCCAGCAGCGAAACCGGGACAGGGTTTCGTGGCTACACCTTC.

This sequence joins TRBV5-1 and TRBJ2-3, with D possibly being TRBD1 (5 bases). The CDR3 contains 15 residues. Trimming took off 0 bases at V and 0 bases at J, with 8 bases between the two ends. The germline V gene encodes CDR1 SGHRS and CDR2 YFSETQ. The CDR3 DNA sequence: TGCGCCAGCAGCTTGGGGACAAAGAGCACAGATACGCAGTATTTT. It codes for CASSLGTKSTDTQYF.